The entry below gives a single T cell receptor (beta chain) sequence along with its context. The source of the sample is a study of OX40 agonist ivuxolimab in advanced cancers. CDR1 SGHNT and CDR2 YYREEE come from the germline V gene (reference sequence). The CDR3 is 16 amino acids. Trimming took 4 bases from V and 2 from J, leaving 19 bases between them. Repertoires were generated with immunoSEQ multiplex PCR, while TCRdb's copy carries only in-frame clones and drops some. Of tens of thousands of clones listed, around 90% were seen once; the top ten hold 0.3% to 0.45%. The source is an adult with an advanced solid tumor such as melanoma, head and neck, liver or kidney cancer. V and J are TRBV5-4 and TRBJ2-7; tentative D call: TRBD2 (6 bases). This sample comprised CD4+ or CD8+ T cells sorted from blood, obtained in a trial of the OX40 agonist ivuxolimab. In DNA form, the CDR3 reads TGTGCCAGCAGCCCCTCTGGGGGGACCAAGACCTACGAGCAGTACTTC. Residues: CASSPSGGTKTYEQYF. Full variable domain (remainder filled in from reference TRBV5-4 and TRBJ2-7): ETGVTQSPTHLIKTRGQQVTLRCSSQSGHNTVSWYQQALGQGPQFIFQYYREEENGRGNFPPRFSGLQFPNYSSELNVNALELDDSALYLCASSPSGGTKTYEQYFGPGTRLTVT.